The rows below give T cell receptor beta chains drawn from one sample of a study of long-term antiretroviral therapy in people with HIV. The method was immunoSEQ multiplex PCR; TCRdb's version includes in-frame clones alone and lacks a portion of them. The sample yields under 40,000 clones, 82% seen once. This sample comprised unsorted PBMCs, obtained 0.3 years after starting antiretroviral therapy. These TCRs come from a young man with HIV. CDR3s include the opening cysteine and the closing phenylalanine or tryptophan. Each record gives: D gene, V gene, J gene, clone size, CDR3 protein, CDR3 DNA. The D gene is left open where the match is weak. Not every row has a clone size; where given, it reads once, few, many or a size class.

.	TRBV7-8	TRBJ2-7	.	CASSLRGEQYF	TGTGCCAGCAGCTTACGTGGCGAGCAGTACTTC
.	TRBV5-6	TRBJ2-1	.	CASAAEERYNEQFF	TGTGCCAGCGCTGCGGAGGAGAGGTACAATGAGCAGTTCTTC
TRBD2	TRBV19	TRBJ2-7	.	CASSPSTSGRNEQYF	TGTGCCAGTAGTCCTAGCACTAGCGGGAGGAACGAGCAGTACTTC
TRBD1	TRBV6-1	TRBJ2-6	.	CASRRGPGANVLTF	TGTGCCAGCAGGAGGGGGCCCGGGGCCAACGTCCTGACTTTC
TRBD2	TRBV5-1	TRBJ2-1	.	CASSSSGTSGVNEQFF	TGCGCCAGCAGCTCCTCCGGGACTAGCGGGGTGAATGAGCAGTTCTTC
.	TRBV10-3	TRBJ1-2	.	CAIRNGTGNGYTF	TGTGCCATCAGGAACGGGACGGGGAATGGCTACACCTTC
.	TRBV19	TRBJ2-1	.	CASSITASGEYNEQFF	TGTGCCAGTAGTATAACGGCCAGCGGCGAATACAATGAGCAGTTCTTC
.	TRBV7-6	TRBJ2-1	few	CASSELGSGLNEQFF	TGTGCCAGCAGCGAGCTGGGGTCGGGACTCAATGAGCAGTTCTTC
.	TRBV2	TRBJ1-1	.	CASSPKFGTEAFF	TGTGCCAGCAGCCCAAAATTCGGCACTGAAGCTTTCTTT
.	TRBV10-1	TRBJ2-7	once	CASSDDDEQYF	TGCGCCAGCAGTGACGACGACGAGCAGTACTTC
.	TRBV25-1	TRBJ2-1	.	CASTWGDEQFF	TGTGCCAGCACTTGGGGGGATGAGCAGTTCTTC
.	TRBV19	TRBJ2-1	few	CASSETWEFEQFF	TGTGCCAGTAGCGAGACTTGGGAGTTTGAGCAGTTCTTC
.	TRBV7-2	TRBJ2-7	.	CASSLDSAHSSYEQYF	TGTGCCAGCAGCTTAGATTCAGCGCATTCTTCCTACGAGCAGTACTTC
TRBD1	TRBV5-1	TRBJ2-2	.	CASSPGQLNTGELFF	TGCGCCAGCAGCCCGGGACAGTTGAACACCGGGGAGCTGTTTTTT
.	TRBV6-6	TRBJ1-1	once	CASILNTEAFF	TGTGCCAGCATCTTGAACACTGAAGCTTTCTTT
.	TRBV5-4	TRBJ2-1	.	CASSSTYEQFF	TGTGCCAGCAGCTCAACCTATGAGCAGTTCTTC